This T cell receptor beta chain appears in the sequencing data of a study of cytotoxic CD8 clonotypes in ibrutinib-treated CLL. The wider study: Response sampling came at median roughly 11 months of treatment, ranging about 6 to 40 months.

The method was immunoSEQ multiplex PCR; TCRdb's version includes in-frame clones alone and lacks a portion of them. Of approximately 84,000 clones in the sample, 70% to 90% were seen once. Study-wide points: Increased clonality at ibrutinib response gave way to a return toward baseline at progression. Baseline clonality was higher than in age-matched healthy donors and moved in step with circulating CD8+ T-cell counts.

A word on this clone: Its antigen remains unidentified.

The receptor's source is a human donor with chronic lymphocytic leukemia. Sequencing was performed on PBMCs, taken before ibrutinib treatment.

CDR3 loop: CASLRDRDSYEQYF. DNA for the CDR3: TGTGCCAGCCTCCGGGACAGGGATTCCTACGAGCAGTACTTC. The chain joins TRBV18 to TRBJ2-7; 9 nucleotides align to TRBD1. The germline V gene has CDR1 KGHSH and CDR2 LQKENI. The CDR3 spans 14 residues. V shed 8 bases, J shed 1 base, and the junction held 6 bases outside the gene matches.